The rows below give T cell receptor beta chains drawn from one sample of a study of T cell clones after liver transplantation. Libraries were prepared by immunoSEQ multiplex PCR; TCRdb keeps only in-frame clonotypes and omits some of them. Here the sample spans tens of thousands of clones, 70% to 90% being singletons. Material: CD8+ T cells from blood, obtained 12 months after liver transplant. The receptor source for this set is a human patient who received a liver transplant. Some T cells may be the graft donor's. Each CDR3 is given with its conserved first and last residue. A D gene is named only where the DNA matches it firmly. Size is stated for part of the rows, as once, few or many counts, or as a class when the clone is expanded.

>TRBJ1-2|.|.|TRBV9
CASSVADGNYGYTF
TGTGCCAGCAGCGTAGCGGACGGAAACTATGGCTACACCTTC
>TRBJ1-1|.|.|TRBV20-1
CSVHTEAFF
TGCAGTGTTCACACTGAAGCTTTCTTT
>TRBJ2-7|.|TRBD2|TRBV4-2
CASSQGTPGTSEPIGSYEQYF
TGTGCCAGCAGCCAAGGCACCCCGGGGACTAGCGAACCGATCGGGTCCTACGAGCAGTACTTC
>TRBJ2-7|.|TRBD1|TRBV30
CAWSDTGVQYF
TGTGCCTGGAGTGATACAGGGGTCCAGTACTTC
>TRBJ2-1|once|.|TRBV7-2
CASSLSTSYDEQFF
TGTGCCAGCAGCTTATCCACTAGTTACGATGAGCAGTTCTTC
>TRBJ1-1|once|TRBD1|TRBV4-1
CASSQGISMLQGDVNTEAFF
TGCGCCAGCAGCCAAGGGATTAGTATGTTACAGGGGGATGTGAACACTGAAGCTTTCTTT
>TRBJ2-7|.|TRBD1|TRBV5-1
CASSFTGAYEQYF
TGCGCCAGCAGTTTTACAGGGGCCTACGAGCAGTACTTC
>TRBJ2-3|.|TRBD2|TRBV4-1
CASSLGLAGGDTQYF
TGCGCCAGCAGCCTCGGACTAGCGGGAGGAGATACGCAGTATTTT
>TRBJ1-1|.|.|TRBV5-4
CASSPSGMNTEAFF
TGTGCCAGCAGCCCGTCAGGCATGAACACTGAAGCTTTCTTT
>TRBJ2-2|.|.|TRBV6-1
CASSDADGNTGELFF
TGTGCCAGCAGTGATGCGGACGGAAACACCGGGGAGCTGTTTTTT
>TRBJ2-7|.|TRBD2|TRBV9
CASSVGTSGRAMYF
TGTGCCAGCAGCGTAGGTACTAGCGGGAGAGCGATGTACTTC
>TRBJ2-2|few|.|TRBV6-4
CASSPGTGELFF
TGTGCCAGCAGCCCGGGCACCGGGGAGCTGTTTTTT
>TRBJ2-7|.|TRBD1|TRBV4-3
CASSDRDRGYEQYF
TGCGCCAGCAGCGACCGGGACAGGGGCTACGAGCAGTACTTC
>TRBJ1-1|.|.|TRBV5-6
CASSLKRTLGNTEAFF
TGTGCCAGCAGCTTGAAGCGTACTCTGGGGAACACTGAAGCTTTCTTT
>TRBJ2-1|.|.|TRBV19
CASSFRGGHNEQFF
TGTGCCAGTAGCTTTAGGGGGGGGCACAATGAGCAGTTCTTC
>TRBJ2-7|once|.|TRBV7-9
CASSLEAQGVIEQYF
TGTGCCAGCAGCTTAGAAGCACAGGGCGTAATAGAGCAGTACTTC
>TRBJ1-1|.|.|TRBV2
CASKYRDTEAFF
TGTGCCAGCAAGTACAGGGACACTGAAGCTTTCTTT
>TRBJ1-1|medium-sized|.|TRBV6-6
CASSYMNTEAFF
TGTGCCAGCAGTTACATGAACACTGAAGCTTTCTTT
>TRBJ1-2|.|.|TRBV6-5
CASSLTEVGYTF
TGTGCCAGCAGTCTTACAGAGGTTGGCTACACCTTC
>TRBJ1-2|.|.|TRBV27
CASSSGLTNYGYTF
TGTGCCAGCAGTTCGGGACTTACTAACTATGGCTACACCTTC
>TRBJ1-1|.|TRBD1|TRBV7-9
CASSLPRQGSLNTEAFF
TGTGCCAGCAGCTTACCCCGACAGGGGAGCCTGAACACTGAAGCTTTCTTT
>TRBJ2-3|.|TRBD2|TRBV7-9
CASSQGLAGGPGTDTQYF
TGTGCCAGCAGCCAAGGACTAGCGGGAGGGCCGGGCACAGATACGCAGTATTTT
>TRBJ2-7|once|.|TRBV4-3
CASSQTDGEYEQYF
TGCGCCAGCAGCCAAACGGACGGGGAATACGAGCAGTACTTC
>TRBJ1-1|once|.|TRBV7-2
CASSLGQNTEAFF
TGTGCCAGCAGCTTGGGACAGAACACTGAAGCTTTCTTT
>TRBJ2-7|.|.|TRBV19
CASSQGFAEQYF
TGTGCCAGTAGTCAGGGTTTTGCCGAGCAGTACTTC
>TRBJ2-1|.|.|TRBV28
CASNPLAPYNEQFF
TGTGCCAGCAACCCCCTAGCGCCCTACAATGAGCAGTTCTTC